This TCR beta chain was captured in a study of blood T cell repertoires in COVID-19. The germline V gene has CDR1 SNHLY and CDR2 FYNNEI. Trimming removed 9 bases from V and 4 bases from J, with 12 bases in between. The CDR3 spans 12 residues. This table comes from immunoSEQ multiplex PCR, and its TCRdb copy is limited to in-frame clones, with some not included. The sample carries approximately 230,000 clones, around 88% recorded once. The source material was peripheral blood. The rearrangement joins TRBV2 to TRBJ2-5; possibly TRBD1 for D (6 bases). The source is a woman aged 25 to 39 with COVID-19, enrolled during active disease. CDR3 nucleotide sequence: TGTGCCAGTCGAGCAGGGGTAGAGACCCAGTACTTC. Its protein is CASRAGVETQYF.